This T cell receptor (beta chain) is drawn from a study of blood T cells in healthy people across ages. Overall study findings and caveats: It was held that the diversity estimates obtained from one million T cells were underestimates. Naive CD4+ cells and diversity were both higher in long-lived donors than in aged donors. Age showed a roughly linear inverse relationship with TCR beta diversity per million T cells.

Points on this clonotype: The antigen remains unidentified.

The use of a sample-barcoded 5' primer and a J-beta primer mix characterized a second PCR of about 7 to 12 cycles. Every single cDNA molecule received a tag from a template-switch adaptor with 12 random nucleotides. Using its own MiXCR run on the 5' RACE reads, TCRdb lists one record per CDR3 protein. The sample gives hundreds of thousands of distinct CDR3 sequences, roughly 44% of which show up once; around 21% is in the top ten. Germline V gene lookup returns CDR1 DFQATT and CDR2 SNEGSKA (reference sequence). The CDR3 length is 15 residues. With 2 bases clipped from V and 5 bases from J, the junction kept 11 bases outside the gene matches.

This clonotype was sampled from a man aged 60 to 69 in good health. The rearrangement joins TRBV20-1 to TRBJ1-2; 7 bases line up with TRBD1. Specimen: blood. The CDR3 is CSARSEKTGEYGYTF. In DNA form, the CDR3 reads TGCAGTGCTAGATCAGAGAAAACAGGGGAATATGGCTACACCTTC.